These T cell receptor beta chains were read from a single sample in a study of breast tumors, draining lymph nodes, adjacent tissues. TCRdb reprocessed the multiplex PCR reads via MiXCR and lists one record per CDR3 protein. The table includes 250,000 or so distinct CDR3 sequences, over 30% detected once. The material sequenced was axillary lymph node tissue. The receptors here all came from a female donor with breast cancer. Some clones in this sample may be carry-over from other donors' samples. Both conserved end residues are part of each CDR3. Fields, in order: D gene, clone size, J gene, V gene, CDR3 DNA, CDR3 protein. D genes are given only for firm matches. Part of the rows lack a size; the others show once, few, many or a class for expanded clones.

D gene: .
clone size: many
J gene: TRBJ2-6
V gene: TRBV6-1
CDR3 DNA: TGTGCCAGCAGTGGATCCTCGGGGTTCGCTGGGGCCAACGTCCTGACTTTC
CDR3 protein: CASSGSSGFAGANVLTF

D gene: .
clone size: .
J gene: TRBJ2-1
V gene: TRBV20-1
CDR3 DNA: TGCAGTGCTAGAAACGTAACCTACAATGAGCAGTTCTTC
CDR3 protein: CSARNVTYNEQFF

D gene: .
clone size: few
J gene: TRBJ1-3
V gene: TRBV29-1
CDR3 DNA: TGCAGCGTTTTATCCAGCAACTCTGGAAACACCATATATTTT
CDR3 protein: CSVLSSNSGNTIYF

D gene: TRBD1
clone size: few
J gene: TRBJ2-3
V gene: TRBV11-3
CDR3 DNA: TGTGCCAGCAGCTTAGAGGCCGGGACAGGGGCGGCAGATACGCAGTATTTT
CDR3 protein: CASSLEAGTGAADTQYF

D gene: .
clone size: .
J gene: TRBJ2-3
V gene: TRBV5-5
CDR3 DNA: TGTGCCAGCAGCTTCTCGGCTAGCTCCACAGATGCGCAGTATTTT
CDR3 protein: CASSFSASSTDAQYF

D gene: TRBD2
clone size: many
J gene: TRBJ2-2
V gene: TRBV5-1
CDR3 DNA: TGCGCCAGCTCCGGTAGCGGGAGCGGGGAGCTGTTTTTT
CDR3 protein: CASSGSGSGELFF

D gene: .
clone size: once
J gene: TRBJ2-2
V gene: TRBV29-1
CDR3 DNA: TGCAGCGTTGGACGACAGGCCGGGGAGCTGTTTTTT
CDR3 protein: CSVGRQAGELFF

D gene: .
clone size: .
J gene: TRBJ1-2
V gene: TRBV29-1
CDR3 DNA: TGCAGCGTTGAAGATCGTGGCAGATCGACCTATGGCTACACCTTC
CDR3 protein: CSVEDRGRSTYGYTF

D gene: .
clone size: .
J gene: TRBJ1-1
V gene: TRBV5-1
CDR3 DNA: TGCGCCAGCAGCTTAACACGGGGCACTGAAGCTTTCTTT
CDR3 protein: CASSLTRGTEAFF

D gene: TRBD2
clone size: .
J gene: TRBJ2-7
V gene: TRBV20-1
CDR3 DNA: TGCAGTGCGCAAGGCGGGAGCGGTTACGAGCAGTACTTC
CDR3 protein: CSAQGGSGYEQYF

D gene: TRBD1
clone size: few
J gene: TRBJ1-2
V gene: TRBV28
CDR3 DNA: TGTGCCAGCACCCCTCAGGAGGGGGCGAACTATGGCTACACCTTC
CDR3 protein: CASTPQEGANYGYTF

D gene: .
clone size: many
J gene: TRBJ1-2
V gene: TRBV7-8
CDR3 DNA: TGTGCCAGCAGCCCCGCGGGTGTCTATGGCTACACCTTC
CDR3 protein: CASSPAGVYGYTF

D gene: .
clone size: .
J gene: TRBJ1-6
V gene: TRBV12-3/TRBV12-4
CDR3 DNA: TGTGCCAGCAGTTTAGCGGGAGGACCTAATTCACCCCTCCACTTT
CDR3 protein: CASSLAGGPNSPLHF

D gene: TRBD1
clone size: many
J gene: TRBJ1-4
V gene: TRBV5-1
CDR3 DNA: TGCGCCAGCAGCTTGGCGGACAGGGATGGGGAAAAACTGTTTTTT
CDR3 protein: CASSLADRDGEKLFF

D gene: .
clone size: many
J gene: TRBJ2-5
V gene: TRBV12-3/TRBV12-4
CDR3 DNA: TGTGCCAGCGCTTTGGCGGGCAAACAAGAGACCCAGTACTTC
CDR3 protein: CASALAGKQETQYF

D gene: .
clone size: many
J gene: TRBJ2-1
V gene: TRBV12-3/TRBV12-4
CDR3 DNA: TGTGCCAAAACAGGTACTTACAATGAGCAGTTCTTC
CDR3 protein: CAKTGTYNEQFF

D gene: TRBD2
clone size: .
J gene: TRBJ2-1
V gene: TRBV6-7
CDR3 DNA: TGTGCCAGCAGTTACAGTGCTAGCGGGAGTAGGGGTGAGCAGTTCTTC
CDR3 protein: CASSYSASGSRGEQFF

D gene: .
clone size: many
J gene: TRBJ2-7
V gene: TRBV4-2
CDR3 DNA: TGTGCCAGCAGCCAAGGGATAATCTCCTACGAGCAGTACTTC
CDR3 protein: CASSQGIISYEQYF

D gene: .
clone size: many
J gene: TRBJ2-1
V gene: TRBV20-1
CDR3 DNA: TGCAGTGCCCCCATGGGACCGAGGGGTGATGAGCAGTTCTTC
CDR3 protein: CSAPMGPRGDEQFF

D gene: TRBD2
clone size: many
J gene: TRBJ2-3
V gene: TRBV10-3
CDR3 DNA: TGTGCCATCAGGACGGGACTAGCGGGAGGAAGCACTTATACGCAGTATTTT
CDR3 protein: CAIRTGLAGGSTYTQYF

D gene: .
clone size: few
J gene: TRBJ2-1
V gene: TRBV3-1
CDR3 DNA: TGTGCCAGCAGCCGGGAACCTCCCGTCTCCTACAATGAGCAGTTCTTC
CDR3 protein: CASSREPPVSYNEQFF

D gene: TRBD2
clone size: many
J gene: TRBJ2-3
V gene: TRBV29-1
CDR3 DNA: TGCAGCGTCGAAGGGGCGGGAGGGCCGTTTTTGACAGATACGCAGTATTTT
CDR3 protein: CSVEGAGGPFLTDTQYF